These T cell receptor beta chains were read from a single sample in a study of Ad26.COV2.S vaccination and SARS-CoV-2 variants. Some clones are missing from TCRdb's copy, which holds only in-frame ones; the method was immunoSEQ multiplex PCR. There are about 390,000 clones in the sample; roughly nine tenths occur only once, and 3% to 4.5% lies in the top ten. The material sequenced was peripheral blood, taken in a trial of Ad26.COV2.S vaccine versus placebo. The receptor set was obtained from a person between 18 and 65 years old who received the Ad26.COV2.S COVID-19 vaccine or a placebo. The CDR3 runs from the conserved cysteine through the conserved F or W. The D gene is left open where the match is weak. Size tells how often a clone was seen (once, few, many) or the class of an expanded clone, and some rows leave it out.

>TRBD1|TRBV6-5|TRBJ1-2|.
TGTGCCAGCAGCCAAGAGGACAGGGGCCCCTATGGCTACACCTTC
CASSQEDRGPYGYTF
>.|TRBV4-2|TRBJ2-5|.
TGTGCCAGCAGCCAAGATCAATGGGCCCAAGAGACCCAGTACTTC
CASSQDQWAQETQYF
>TRBD1|TRBV9|TRBJ1-2|once
TGTGCCAGCAGCCCCCGGACAGGGTGGAGTGGCTATGCTGGCTACACCTTC
CASSPRTGWSGYAGYTF
>TRBD1|TRBV5-6|TRBJ1-2|.
TGTGCCAGCAGCTTAGGGGACAGCCTTAACTATGGCTACACCTTC
CASSLGDSLNYGYTF
>TRBD1|TRBV19|TRBJ1-2|.
TGTGCCAGTAGTCCCTGGACAGGGGAGATCGGGGGCTACACCTTC
CASSPWTGEIGGYTF
>TRBD1|TRBV6-5|TRBJ1-1|once
TGTGCCAGCGAGAGGACAGGGAACACTGAAGCTTTCTTT
CASERTGNTEAFF
>TRBD1|TRBV5-1|TRBJ2-7|.
TGCGCCAGCAGCGAAGGGGGCGCCTCTCTGGCCGAGCAGTACTTC
CASSEGGASLAEQYF
>TRBD2|TRBV11-2|TRBJ2-1|.
TGTGCCAGCAGGATTGGACTAGCGCCCTTCAATGAGCAGTTCTTC
CASRIGLAPFNEQFF
>.|TRBV13|TRBJ2-7|.
TGTGCCAGCAGCGGAAGGGACTCTTCCTACGAGCAGTACTTC
CASSGRDSSYEQYF
>.|TRBV2|TRBJ2-3|.
TGTGCCAGCAGTGAACAGGGGAGCGGTAGCACAGATACGCAGTATTTT
CASSEQGSGSTDTQYF
>TRBD2|TRBV7-9|TRBJ2-7|.
TGTGCCAGCAGCTTTGGTACTAGCGGGGGGAGGGAGCAGTACTTC
CASSFGTSGGREQYF
>TRBD2|TRBV4-1|TRBJ2-7|.
TGCGCCAGCAGCCGCGGTACTAGCGGCTACGAGCAGTACTTC
CASSRGTSGYEQYF
>.|TRBV24-1|TRBJ2-3|.
TGTGCCACCAGTAGTCTGCGGTACACAGATACGCAGTATTTT
CATSSLRYTDTQYF
>.|TRBV3-1/TRBV3-2|TRBJ1-1|.
TGTGCCAGCAGCCCTAACTACTATGGTACTGAAGCTTTCTTT
CASSPNYYGTEAFF
>.|TRBV5-1|TRBJ1-6|few
TGCGCCAGCCTCGGATATTCACCCCTCCACTTT
CASLGYSPLHF
>.|TRBV5-1|TRBJ2-3|.
TGCGCCAGCAGCTTTCAATTTGACAGTATTGCAGATACGCAGTATTTT
CASSFQFDSIADTQYF
>TRBD2|TRBV19|TRBJ2-1|.
TGTGCCAGTAGTTTCCCGGGGGGGAACAATGATCAGTTCTTC
CASSFPGGNNDQFF
>.|TRBV19|TRBJ1-3|.
TGTGCCAGTAGTATATCGTGGAGTTCTGGAAACACCATATATTTT
CASSISWSSGNTIYF